The next 29 T cell receptor beta chains were all read from a single sample in a study of cytomegalovirus exposure and HLA in healthy donors. Libraries were prepared by immunoSEQ multiplex PCR; TCRdb keeps only in-frame clonotypes and omits some of them. The table records 160,000 or so clones, around four fifths of them present only once. The specimen sequenced was PBMCs. The receptors originated from a man aged 25 to 40 in good health and CMV-seropositive.

This clone was picked up a small number of times. The genes are TRBV4-3 and TRBJ2-7; D possibly corresponds to TRBD2 (5 bases). V lost 3 bases to trimming and J lost 5 bases, with 11 bases between them. CDR1 and CDR2 from the germline V gene are LGHNA and YSLEER. The CDR3 has 13 residues. CDR3 in amino acids: CASSHETGDEQYF. CDR3 in DNA: TGCGCCAGCAGCCATGAAACCGGGGACGAGCAGTACTTC.

The gene calls are TRBV4-1 and TRBJ2-7; tentatively, D is TRBD2 (5 bases). This CDR3 has 17 amino acids. Germline lookup yields CDR1 MGHRA and CDR2 YSYEKL. V was pared by 0 bases and J by 0 bases, with 15 bases between. The CDR3 region is CASSQDRARVSSYEQYF. CDR3 bases: TGCGCCAGCAGCCAAGATCGGGCGCGGGTGAGCTCCTACGAGCAGTACTTC.

The genes are TRBV6-4 and TRBJ1-1; no definite D call. CDR3 size: 13 residues. Trimming removed 8 bases at V and 1 base at J, with 11 bases between. The germline V gene encodes CDR1 MRHNA and CDR2 SNTAGT. In nucleotides, the CDR3 is TGTGCCAGCTCGATGGAGTGGAACACTGAAGCTTTCTTT. Translated: CASSMEWNTEAFF.

The V gene is TRBV11-2, the J gene TRBJ2-3; 7 bases align to TRBD2. The CDR3 runs 14 residues. J was trimmed by 4 bases and V by 3 bases; bases with no gene match: 4. Germline values: CDR1 SGHAT, CDR2 FQNNGV. The chain's CDR3 is CASSLGGSADTQYF. The CDR3 region has the DNA TGTGCCAGCAGCTTGGGCGGGAGCGCAGATACGCAGTATTTT.

This chain connects TRBV19 to TRBJ2-1; 10 bases agree with TRBD2. The germline CDR1 and CDR2 sequences are LNHDA and SQIVND (reference sequence). The ends lost 8 bases at V and 5 bases at J; junction bases unmatched: 9. The CDR3 contains 15 residues. The CDR3 sequence: CASAGTSETDNEQFF. The CDR3 DNA sequence: TGTGCCAGTGCCGGGACTAGCGAGACTGACAATGAGCAGTTCTTC.

This chain uses TRBV7-2 with TRBJ2-1; D possibly corresponds to TRBD2 (6 bases). V was trimmed by 1 base and J by 9 bases, leaving 16 bases between them. This CDR3 spans 15 amino acids. CDR1 is SGHTA, CDR2 FQGNSA, per germline. CDR3 coding DNA: TGTGCCAGCAGCTTAGAATGGGGGGTTGGGGGTGAGCAGTTCTTC. It translates to CASSLEWGVGGEQFF.

This chain uses TRBV18 with TRBJ1-1; D call uncertain. The CDR3 runs to 14 residues. Looked up from germline, CDR1 is KGHSH and CDR2 is LQKENI. The V and J ends lost 6 bases and 4 bases respectively, with 15 bases between them. The CDR3 protein is CASSWQTPVTEAFF. The CDR3 nucleotides read TGTGCCAGCTCCTGGCAGACTCCGGTCACTGAAGCTTTCTTT.

This chain uses TRBV7-8 with TRBJ2-1; TRBD1 aligns across 7 bases. Germline CDR1 is SGHVS and CDR2 is FQNEAQ. The length of the CDR3 is 15 residues. The junction had 19 bases not matched to a gene; V was cut back by 5 bases and J by 15 bases. The CDR3 here is CASSAVDREGASRFF. Here the CDR3 DNA reads TGTGCCAGCAGCGCCGTCGACAGAGAGGGGGCCAGTCGGTTCTTC.

The chain links TRBV25-1 to TRBJ1-4, with D hard to call. V was cut by 3 bases and J by 8 bases, with 13 bases left in between. Germline values: CDR1 MGHDK, CDR2 SYGVNS. The CDR3 is 14 residues long. CDR3 nucleotide sequence: TGTGCCAGCAGTGATCCCCGAGGTACGGAAAAACTGTTTTTT. It yields the protein CASSDPRGTEKLFF.

This clone was detected only once. The V and J genes are TRBV5-6 and TRBJ1-6, with a possible D match to TRBD1 (6 bases). CDR1 is SGHDT, CDR2 YYEEEE, per germline. Trimming shortened V by 3 bases and J by 4 bases, and 14 bases separated the two germline ends. This CDR3 comprises 16 residues. Here the CDR3 reads CASSWVGAGYNSPLHF. The DNA of the CDR3 is TGTGCCAGCAGCTGGGTGGGGGCCGGATATAATTCACCCCTCCACTTT. Based on the CDR3 plus reference TRBV5-6 and TRBJ1-6, the full variable domain is DAGVTQSPTHLIKTRGQQVTLRCSPKSGHDTVSWYQQALGQGPQFIFQYYEEEERQRGNFPDRFSGHQFPNYSSELNVNALLLGDSALYLCASSWVGAGYNSPLHFGNGTRLTVT.

This clone was seen a handful of times. The genes are TRBV5-1 and TRBJ2-3, with 8 bases aligning to TRBD2. J lost 0 bases, V lost 5 bases, and 2 bases had no gene match. CDR1 is SGHRS, CDR2 YFSETQ, per germline. CDR3 size: 14 residues. As DNA, the CDR3 is TGCGCCAGCAGAACTAGCGGTAGCACAGATACGCAGTATTTT. Translated: CASRTSGSTDTQYF.

The chain joins TRBV7-9 to TRBJ2-2; 7 bases agree with TRBD2. V was clipped by 4 bases and J by 4 bases; unmatched bases: 6. Germline CDR1 and CDR2: SEHNR and FQNEAQ (reference sequence). The CDR3 totals 15 residues. The CDR3 DNA reads TGTGCCAGCAGCTCGAGGGAGGGCGGCACCGGGGAGCTGTTTTTT. It specifies CASSSREGGTGELFF.

The chain carries TRBV10-1 and TRBJ2-1; TRBD2 matches at 10 bases. Germline V gene sequence: CDR1 WNHNN, CDR2 SYGVQD (reference sequence). The CDR3 has 16 amino acids. J gave up 1 base and V 5 bases, and 5 bases lay outside the gene matches. The CDR3 spells CASSTQRGGSYNEQFF. The CDR3 region has the DNA TGCGCCAGCAGTACACAGCGGGGGGGATCCTACAATGAGCAGTTCTTC.

In its sample, this clone was seen once. This rearrangement joins TRBV27 to TRBJ1-4; TRBD1 aligns across 7 bases. J lost 0 bases, V lost 7 bases, and 11 bases had no gene match. The CDR3 consists of 17 residues. Germline CDR1 is MNHEY and CDR2 is SMNVEV (reference sequence). In nucleotides, the CDR3 is TGTGCCAGCAAGCCGTCCGGGACAGATGCAACTAATGAAAAACTGTTTTTT. This sequence encodes CASKPSGTDATNEKLFF.

The J gene is TRBJ1-1, the V gene TRBV7-3; no definite D call. The CDR3 consists of 13 residues. Trimming shortened V by 3 bases and J by 1 base, and 6 bases separated the two germline ends. The germline gives CDR1 SGHTA, CDR2 FQGTGA. As DNA, the CDR3 is TGTGCCAGCAGCTTGACAACGAACACTGAAGCTTTCTTT. Encoded protein: CASSLTTNTEAFF.

The gene calls are TRBV14 and TRBJ2-3; 12 bases agree with TRBD2. Germline V gene sequence: CDR1 SGHDN, CDR2 FVKESK. This CDR3 has 16 residues. Trimming cost V 4 bases and J 2 bases; bases outside gene matches: 4. The DNA for the CDR3 is TGTGCCAGCAGCCCTAGCGGGGGGGCGAACACAGATACGCAGTATTTT. Amino acids: CASSPSGGANTDTQYF.

This clone appeared once. V is TRBV10-3 and J is TRBJ1-4; D might be TRBD1 (5 bases). The V and J ends lost 2 bases and 8 bases respectively, with 9 bases between them. The germline gives CDR1 ENHRY, CDR2 SYGVKD. The CDR3 spans 13 residues. The CDR3 DNA sequence: TGTGCCATCAGTGAGCGGGACTTCGAAAAACTGTTTTTT. It specifies CAISERDFEKLFF.

The chain couples TRBV27 to TRBJ2-1; TRBD2 matches at 9 bases. The V gene's germline CDR1 is MNHEY and CDR2 SMNVEV (reference sequence). V gave up 8 bases and J gave up 5 bases; unmatched junction bases: 7. This CDR3 comprises 14 residues. The CDR3 here is CASRSGGPHNEQFF. The CDR3 nucleotides read TGTGCCAGCCGAAGCGGGGGGCCCCACAATGAGCAGTTCTTC.

This clone was recorded a few times. The chain links TRBV6-1 to TRBJ2-1; TRBD2 might be the D (7 bases). The germline gives CDR1 MNHNS, CDR2 SASEGT. The CDR3 has 17 amino acids. With 3 bases removed from V and 8 bases from J, the gap between germline ends came to 23 bases. In DNA, the CDR3 is TGTGCCAGCAGTGATCCCCCCGGGGGCCCCGGGGGGTATGAGCAGTTCTTC. Residues: CASSDPPGGPGGYEQFF.

CDR3: CASSPQVADYNEQFF. CDR3 bases: TGTGCCAGCAGTCCACAAGTAGCGGACTACAATGAGCAGTTCTTC. V gene TRBV27 combines with J gene TRBJ2-1; TRBD2 is a possible D gene (6 bases). The CDR3 is 15 residues long. V lost 5 bases to trimming and J lost 3 bases, with 14 bases between them. The V gene's germline CDR1 is MNHEY and CDR2 SMNVEV (reference sequence).

The chain carries TRBV7-9 and TRBJ2-7, with TRBD1 as a possible D gene (6 bases). This CDR3 comprises 14 residues. Germline V lookup: CDR1 SEHNR, CDR2 FQNEAQ (reference sequence). V lost 1 base and J lost 6, with 13 bases in between. The CDR3 DNA reads TGTGCCAGCAGCTTAGAGACAGGTGCTTCCGAGCAGTACTTC. Translating gives CASSLETGASEQYF.

J is TRBJ2-1 and V is TRBV7-8; perhaps TRBD2 as D (5 bases). Trimming took off 8 bases at V and 6 bases at J, with 17 bases between the two ends. The CDR3 is made up of 14 amino acids. Germline V lookup: CDR1 SGHVS, CDR2 FQNEAQ. Here the CDR3 DNA reads TGTGCCAGCGGGGTCGGTAGCGCGCCCAATGAGCAGTTCTTC. Protein sequence: CASGVGSAPNEQFF.

This chain links TRBV5-5 with TRBJ1-2, with 7 bases identical to TRBD1. The V and J ends lost 0 bases and 4 bases, in that order; junction bases with no gene match: 6. The germline V gene encodes CDR1 SGHKS and CDR2 YYEKEE (reference sequence). This CDR3 has 15 amino acids. The CDR3 loop is CASSLAEGASYGYTF. CDR3 bases: TGTGCCAGCAGCTTGGCCGAGGGGGCGAGCTATGGCTACACCTTC.

The rearrangement uses TRBV7-3 and TRBJ2-3; weak D call: TRBD2 (6 bases). There are 16 residues in the CDR3. The V end was cut by 5 bases, the J end by 4 bases, with 19 bases between. The germline V gene encodes CDR1 SGHTA and CDR2 FQGTGA. The DNA for the CDR3 is TGTGCCAGCAGCCGGGGGAGCGGGCACCCCCCAGATACGCAGTATTTT. It specifies CASSRGSGHPPDTQYF.

The chain is built from TRBV6-6 and TRBJ1-3; D gene ambiguous. Germline V gene lookup returns CDR1 MNHNY and CDR2 SVGAGI (reference sequence). The CDR3 totals 15 residues. Trimming removed 0 bases from V and 0 bases from J, with 6 bases in between. CDR3 nucleotides: TGTGCCAGCAGTTACTCGACTATCTCTGGAAACACCATATATTTT. Its protein is CASSYSTISGNTIYF.

The table lists this clone with a count of one. The chain uses TRBV7-8 and TRBJ1-5; D uncertain. V was trimmed by 5 bases and J by 4 bases, leaving 15 bases between them. Germline-derived CDR1 and CDR2 are SGHVS and FQNEAQ. CDR3 length: 15 amino acids. The CDR3 region is CASSRRGPLNQPQHF. In DNA, the CDR3 is TGTGCCAGCAGCCGAAGAGGGCCGCTAAATCAGCCCCAGCATTTT.

The chain links TRBV10-1 to TRBJ2-5; no clear D gene. The CDR3 has 13 amino acids. Trimming left V 2 bases short and J 2 bases short, with 6 bases between. Germline V gene sequence: CDR1 WNHNN, CDR2 SYGVQD (reference sequence). CDR3 amino acids: CASSETVQETQYF. The CDR3 bases are TGCGCCAGCAGTGAGACGGTGCAAGAGACCCAGTACTTC.

Only one count was recorded for this clone. The V call is TRBV2, the J call TRBJ2-3, with 11 bases matching TRBD2. Germline V gene sequence: CDR1 SNHLY, CDR2 FYNNEI. The CDR3 totals 15 residues. V dropped 8 bases and J dropped 6; count of bases not matched to a gene: 10. The CDR3 region is CASASSGGAADTQYF. CDR3 in DNA: TGTGCCAGCGCTAGTAGCGGGGGGGCTGCTGATACGCAGTATTTT.

This sequence joins TRBV19 and TRBJ2-7, with TRBD1 identical over 9 bases. J lost 2 bases, V lost 5 bases, and 4 bases had no gene match. CDR3 length: 14 residues. Looked up from germline, CDR1 is LNHDA and CDR2 is SQIVND (reference sequence). This CDR3 is CASSPGQGPYEQYF. CDR3 nucleotide sequence: TGTGCCAGTAGTCCGGGACAGGGCCCCTACGAGCAGTACTTC. Using reference TRBV19 and TRBJ2-7 for the parts outside the CDR3, the full variable domain is DGGITQSPKYLFRKEGQNVTLSCEQNLNHDAMYWYRQDPGQGLRLIYYSQIVNDFQKGDIAEGYSVSREKKESFPLTVTSAQKNPTAFYLCASSPGQGPYEQYFGPGTRLTVT.